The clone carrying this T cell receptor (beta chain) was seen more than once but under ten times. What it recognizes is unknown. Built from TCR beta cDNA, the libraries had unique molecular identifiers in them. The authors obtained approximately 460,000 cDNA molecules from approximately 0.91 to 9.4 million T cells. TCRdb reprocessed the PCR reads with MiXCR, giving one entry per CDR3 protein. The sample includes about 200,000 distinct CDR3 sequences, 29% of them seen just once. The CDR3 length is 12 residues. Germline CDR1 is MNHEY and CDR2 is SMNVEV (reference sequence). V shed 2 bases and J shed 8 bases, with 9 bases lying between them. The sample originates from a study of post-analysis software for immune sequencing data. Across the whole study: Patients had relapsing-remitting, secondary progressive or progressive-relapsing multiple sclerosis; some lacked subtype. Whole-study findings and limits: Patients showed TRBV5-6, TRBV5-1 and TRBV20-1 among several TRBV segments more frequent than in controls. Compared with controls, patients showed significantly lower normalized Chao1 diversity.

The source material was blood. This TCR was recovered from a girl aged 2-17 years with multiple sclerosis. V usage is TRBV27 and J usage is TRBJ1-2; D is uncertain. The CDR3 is CASSLNGLGYTF. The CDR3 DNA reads TGTGCCAGCAGTTTAAACGGGTTGGGCTACACCTTC.